This T cell receptor beta chain was captured by sequencing in a study of blood T cell repertoires in COVID-19. Looking at the study overall: Material from acute and convalescent COVID-19 was sourced from the United States, Italy and Spain. Sources were T cells, B-cell-depleted T cells, or PBMCs; the material itself was cDNA or gDNA.

The repertoire was sequenced with immunoSEQ multiplex PCR; TCRdb's copy has only in-frame clones and lacks some. The sample has around 210,000 clones, 65% to 90% seen once. Those enrolled in Seattle joined during active infection and were followed longitudinally afterward. J lost 3 bases, V lost 1 base, and 6 bases had no gene match. This CDR3 has 16 residues. Germline-derived CDR1 and CDR2 are SGHRS and YFSETQ. Sequencing used peripheral blood. The V and J genes are TRBV5-1 and TRBJ1-2, with 10 bases matching TRBD1. The clonotype was recovered from a middle-aged man with COVID-19, enrolled during active disease. CDR3 protein: CASSLIGTGEDYGYTF. In DNA, the CDR3 is TGCGCCAGCAGCTTGATTGGGACAGGGGAAGACTATGGCTACACCTTC.